This T cell receptor beta chain was profiled in a study of PD-1 blockade in classical Hodgkin lymphoma. V lost 2 bases, J lost 6 bases, and 10 bases lay in between. Germline assignment: CDR1 MNHEY and CDR2 SMNVEV (reference sequence). The CDR3 contains 14 residues. Relapse after autologous stem cell transplantation occurred in every patient, and brentuximab vedotin exposure varied. Clones were read by immunoSEQ multiplex PCR, and TCRdb kept only the in-frame ones, dropping some. The sample has roughly 11,000 clones, 70% to 90% seen once. This material consisted of peripheral blood mononuclear cells (PBMCs), taken at baseline. The V and J genes are TRBV27 and TRBJ2-2; D perhaps matches TRBD1 (5 bases). The origin of this receptor is a human donor with classical Hodgkin lymphoma. CDR3 protein: CASSLRQGPGELFF. The CDR3 DNA reads as TGTGCCAGCAGTTTAAGGCAGGGTCCCGGGGAGCTGTTTTTT.